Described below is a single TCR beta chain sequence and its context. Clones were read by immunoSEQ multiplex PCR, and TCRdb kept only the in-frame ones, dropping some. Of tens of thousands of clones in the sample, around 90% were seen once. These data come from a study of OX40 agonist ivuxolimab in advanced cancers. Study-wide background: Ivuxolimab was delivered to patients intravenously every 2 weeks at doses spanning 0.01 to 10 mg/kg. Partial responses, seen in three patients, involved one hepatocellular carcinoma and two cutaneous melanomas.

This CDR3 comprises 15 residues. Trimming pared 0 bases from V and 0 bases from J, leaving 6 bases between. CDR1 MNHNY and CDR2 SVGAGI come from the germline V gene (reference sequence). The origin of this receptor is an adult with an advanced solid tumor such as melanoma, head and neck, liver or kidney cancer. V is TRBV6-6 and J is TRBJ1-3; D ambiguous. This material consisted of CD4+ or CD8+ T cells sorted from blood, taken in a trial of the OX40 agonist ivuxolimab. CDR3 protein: CASSYSGDSGNTIYF. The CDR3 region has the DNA TGTGCCAGCAGTTACTCTGGGGACTCTGGAAACACCATATATTTT.